Following are 25 T cell receptor beta chains from one sample sequenced in a study of blood T cell repertoires in COVID-19. Using immunoSEQ multiplex PCR, the repertoire was profiled, and TCRdb retains in-frame clones only, with some absent. The table records about 190,000 clones, roughly 84% of them present only once. Sample: peripheral blood. These receptors all come from a woman in her thirties or forties who had recovered from COVID-19.

The sample holds one count of this clone. The rearrangement links TRBV19 to TRBJ2-3; TRBD2 is a possible D gene (7 bases). From germline, CDR1 is LNHDA and CDR2 SQIVND (reference sequence). This CDR3 comprises 22 residues. Trimming shortened V by 2 bases and J by 0 bases, and 30 bases separated the two germline ends. CDR3 loop: CASSIFGGRGAGRLWSTDTQYF. In DNA form, the CDR3 reads TGTGCCAGTAGTATATTCGGGGGGCGGGGCGCGGGACGGCTATGGAGCACAGATACGCAGTATTTT.

The chain couples TRBV19 to TRBJ1-1; perhaps TRBD1 as D (6 bases). Germline lookup yields CDR1 LNHDA and CDR2 SQIVND (reference sequence). CDR3 length: 13 amino acids. The CDR3 sequence is CATSGDMNTEAFF. The CDR3 DNA follows: TGTGCGACCTCAGGGGATATGAACACTGAAGCTTTCTTT.

The chain is built from TRBV7-3 and TRBJ2-1; 8 nucleotides match TRBD1. Per germline, CDR1 SGHTA and CDR2 FQGTGA. This CDR3 spans 16 amino acids. With 2 bases clipped from V and 1 base from J, the junction kept 4 bases outside the gene matches. The CDR3 DNA sequence: TGTGCCAGCAGCTTAGGCGGGACAGGATCCTACAATGAGCAGTTCTTC. It yields the protein CASSLGGTGSYNEQFF.

V and J are TRBV14 and TRBJ2-1, with D tentatively TRBD2 (6 bases). The length of the CDR3 is 15 residues. Per the germline V gene, CDR1 is SGHDN and CDR2 is FVKESK. The V gene lost 2 bases and the J gene lost 10 bases, with 18 bases spanning the gap. Here the CDR3 reads CASSQTGLLPGEQFF. CDR3 DNA: TGTGCCAGCAGCCAAACGGGACTTCTCCCAGGGGAGCAGTTCTTC. The full variable domain, in which reference TRBV14 and TRBJ2-1 provide the parts outside the CDR3, is EAGVTQFPSHSVIEKGQTVTLRCDPISGHDNLYWYRRVMGKEIKFLLHFVKESKQDESGMPNNRFLAERTGGTYSTLKVQPAELEDSGVYFCASSQTGLLPGEQFFGPGTRLTVL.

The chain couples TRBV6-1 to TRBJ1-2, with D maybe TRBD1 (5 bases). The V end was cut by 0 bases, the J end by 3 bases, with 14 bases between. CDR1 is MNHNS and CDR2 is SASEGT in the germline V gene. The CDR3 extends over 16 amino acids. The CDR3 spells CASSEALDRAYYGYTF. As DNA, the CDR3 is TGTGCCAGCAGTGAAGCGCTAGACAGAGCCTACTATGGCTACACCTTC.

This clone was observed a single time. J is TRBJ2-3 and V is TRBV11-2; TRBD1 is a possible D gene (5 bases). With 5 bases removed from V and 1 base from J, the gap between germline ends came to 13 bases. CDR1 and CDR2 (germline): SGHAT, FQNNGV. The CDR3 loop spans 15 amino acids. CDR3 nucleotide sequence: TGTGCCAGCAGCCCAGGGTATTCGGGCACAGATACGCAGTATTTT. Protein: CASSPGYSGTDTQYF.

The rearrangement links TRBV3-1 (or the pseudogene TRBV3-2) to TRBJ1-2, with TRBD1 as a possible D gene (6 bases). CDR1 and CDR2 (germline): LGHDT, YNNKEL (reference sequence). The CDR3 runs 13 residues. V lost 6 bases and J 4 bases, leaving 12 bases between the germline ends. The CDR3 DNA reads as TGTGCCAGCAGGCCACAGGGTCCCTATGGCTACACCTTC. It yields the protein CASRPQGPYGYTF.

The genes are TRBV7-9 and TRBJ1-1; D uncertain. Germline-derived CDR1 and CDR2 are SEHNR and FQNEAQ (reference sequence). This CDR3 is 14 amino acids long. Trimming stripped 5 bases from V and 8 bases from J, with 18 bases between. In nucleotides, the CDR3 is TGTGCCAGCAGCCACCCAGAGAGGCTCGGGGAAGCTTTCTTT. It specifies CASSHPERLGEAFF.

The table lists this clone with a count of one. The chain links TRBV6-5 to TRBJ1-2; unclear D gene. V was trimmed by 7 bases and J by 4 bases, leaving 19 bases between them. The CDR3 extends over 15 amino acids. CDR1 is MNHEY and CDR2 is SVGAGI in the germline V gene. This CDR3 reads CASKSDEGGIYGYTF. The CDR3 region has the DNA TGTGCCAGCAAGTCCGATGAGGGCGGGATCTATGGCTACACCTTC.

The chain combines TRBV7-9 with TRBJ2-1, with 9 bases fitting TRBD1. V dropped 4 bases and J dropped 4; count of bases not matched to a gene: 14. The germline V gene has CDR1 SEHNR and CDR2 FQNEAQ (reference sequence). The CDR3 has 18 amino acids. The CDR3 sequence is CASSSPRTGASPYNEQFF. The CDR3 DNA is TGTGCCAGCAGCTCCCCCCGGACAGGGGCGAGTCCTTACAATGAGCAGTTCTTC.

The chain has TRBV19 and TRBJ2-3, with a weak D call TRBD2 (6 bases). V was clipped by 3 bases and J by 0 bases, with 7 bases between them. The length of the CDR3 is 14 residues. Per the germline V gene, CDR1 is LNHDA and CDR2 is SQIVND (reference sequence). CDR3 nucleotide sequence: TGTGCCAGTAGTATCGGGAGCAGCACAGATACGCAGTATTTT. This sequence encodes CASSIGSSTDTQYF.

The rearrangement joins TRBV28 to TRBJ1-5; D is undetermined. Trimming removed 8 bases from V and 2 bases from J, with 13 bases in between. The CDR3 loop spans 14 amino acids. Germline CDR1 and CDR2: MDHEN and SYDVKM. The CDR3 coding sequence is TGTGCCAGCGGATCAGAGGCGGGCAATCAGCCCCAGCATTTT. Its translation is CASGSEAGNQPQHF. Together with reference TRBV28 and TRBJ1-5, the CDR3 gives the full variable domain: DVKVTQSSRYLVKRTGEKVFLECVQDMDHENMFWYRQDPGLGLRLIYFSYDVKMKEKGDIPEGYSVSREKKERFSLILESASTNQTSMYLCASGSEAGNQPQHFGDGTRLSIL.

CDR3 protein: CASSRDREVGQPQHF. CDR3 nucleotides: TGTGCCAGCAGCCGGGACAGGGAGGTGGGCCAGCCCCAGCATTTT. This chain connects TRBV5-4 to TRBJ1-5, with TRBD1 matching over 9 bases. The CDR3 length is 15 residues. Germline CDR1 reads SGHNT; CDR2 reads YYREEE (reference sequence). V lost 4 bases, J lost 7 bases, and 9 bases stayed unmatched. The whole variable domain, filled in from reference TRBV5-4 and TRBJ1-5, reads ETGVTQSPTHLIKTRGQQVTLRCSSQSGHNTVSWYQQALGQGPQFIFQYYREEENGRGNFPPRFSGLQFPNYSSELNVNALELDDSALYLCASSRDREVGQPQHFGDGTRLSIL.

CDR3 loop: CASRTGQAYYEQYF. CDR3 coding DNA: TGTGCCAGCAGGACCGGACAGGCTTACTACGAGCAGTACTTC. The chain employs TRBV2 and TRBJ2-7, with 7 bases matching TRBD1. V lost 6 bases and J lost 3; bases outside the gene matches: 8. CDR3 length equals 14 residues. CDR1 is SNHLY, CDR2 FYNNEI, per germline.

The V gene is TRBV5-4, the J gene TRBJ1-1, with TRBD1 identical over 8 bases. J lost 4 bases, V lost 4 bases, and 9 bases had no gene match. CDR1 is SGHNT, CDR2 YYREEE, per germline (reference sequence). The CDR3 is 15 residues long. CDR3 DNA: TGTGCCAGCAGCCGAGACAGGGGCTTGGGCACTGAAGCTTTCTTT. Translated, it gives CASSRDRGLGTEAFF.

V is TRBV27 and J is TRBJ2-3; 9 nucleotides align to TRBD1. This CDR3 spans 18 amino acids. Germline CDR1 reads MNHEY; CDR2 reads SMNVEV (reference sequence). Trimming at V came to 2 bases and at J to 5 bases, leaving 14 bases not matched to a gene. The CDR3 DNA reads TGTGCCAGCAGTTTAGACTTCCGGGACAGGGTGAATGGAGATACGCAGTATTTT. Translating gives CASSLDFRDRVNGDTQYF.

CDR3 in DNA: TGTGCCAGCAGCCAAGGAGTTAATTTAGGCACAGATACGCAGTATTTT. It codes for CASSQGVNLGTDTQYF. The J gene is TRBJ2-3, the V gene TRBV4-2, with D unresolved. Trimming removed 1 base from V and 1 base from J, with 12 bases in between. The CDR3 loop spans 16 amino acids. Germline V gene sequence: CDR1 LGHNA, CDR2 YNFKEQ.

This clone has just one count. The V gene is TRBV6-6, the J gene TRBJ2-7; maybe TRBD2 (5 bases). Trimming removed 0 bases from V and 2 bases from J, with 11 bases in between. The CDR3 consists of 15 residues. CDR1 and CDR2 (germline): MNHNY, SVGAGI (reference sequence). The CDR3 sequence: CASSYSSEGAYEQYF. CDR3 in DNA: TGTGCCAGCAGTTACTCGAGCGAGGGAGCCTACGAGCAGTACTTC.

The rearrangement uses TRBV3-1 (or the pseudogene TRBV3-2) and TRBJ2-5, with D possibly being TRBD2 (6 bases). The CDR3 covers 15 residues. The V end lost 4 bases, the J end lost 7 bases, and 19 bases lay between the germline ends. The germline V gene encodes CDR1 LGHDT and CDR2 YNNKEL (reference sequence). CDR3 region: CASSPRRTTPTTQYF. In DNA form, the CDR3 reads TGTGCCAGCAGCCCGAGGAGGACTACCCCCACGACCCAGTACTTC.

This chain connects TRBV5-6 to TRBJ2-6, with TRBD1 matching 8 bases. The CDR3 spans 15 residues. Germline CDR1 is SGHDT and CDR2 is YYEEEE. After removal of 4 bases from V and 1 base from J, the junction contained 1 base not matched to a gene. CDR3 DNA sequence: TGTGCCAGCAGCCGGACAGGGTCTGGGGCCAACGTCCTGACTTTC. The encoded protein is CASSRTGSGANVLTF.

The chain is built from TRBV7-3 and TRBJ1-1; D not certain. CDR3 length: 14 residues. CDR1 is SGHTA and CDR2 is FQGTGA in the germline V gene. V shed 5 bases and J shed 6 bases, with 16 bases lying between them. The CDR3: CASSPGSHAAEAFF. The CDR3 DNA follows: TGTGCCAGCAGCCCTGGCAGTCATGCAGCTGAAGCTTTCTTT.

V usage is TRBV7-2 and J usage is TRBJ2-5; TRBD2 agrees at 12 bases. This CDR3 is 17 amino acids long. The V and J ends lost 3 bases and 4 bases, in that order; junction bases with no gene match: 9. The germline V gene has CDR1 SGHTA and CDR2 FQGNSA. CDR3 amino acids: CASSFRSGLAGRETQYF. Here the CDR3 DNA reads TGTGCCAGCAGCTTTAGGTCTGGACTAGCGGGACGAGAGACCCAGTACTTC.

The chain recombines TRBV7-9 with TRBJ2-1; 8 bases are a match to TRBD2. The CDR3 spans 18 residues. J gave up 1 base and V 0 bases, and 8 bases lay outside the gene matches. Germline V gene lookup returns CDR1 SEHNR and CDR2 FQNEAQ (reference sequence). CDR3 nucleotide sequence: TGTGCCAGCAGCTTAGCTTTGGGACTAGAGGGATCCTACAATGAGCAGTTCTTC. Its protein product is CASSLALGLEGSYNEQFF.

The chain carries TRBV7-2 and TRBJ1-1; D is unclear. There are 13 residues in the CDR3. Per germline, CDR1 SGHTA and CDR2 FQGNSA. V was trimmed by 4 bases and J by 3 bases, leaving 9 bases between them. CDR3 DNA sequence: TGTGCCAGCAGCTCCTGGACTGACACTGAAGCTTTCTTT. Encoded protein: CASSSWTDTEAFF.

The V and J genes are TRBV11-1 and TRBJ2-7, with D possibly being TRBD1 (6 bases). CDR1 SGHAT and CDR2 FQDESV come from the germline V gene (reference sequence). This CDR3 region has 16 residues. Trimming removed 5 bases from V and 5 bases from J, with 22 bases in between. The DNA for the CDR3 is TGTGCCAGCAGCCCGACGACAGGACAAACAATCGACGAGCAGTACTTC. Amino acid sequence: CASSPTTGQTIDEQYF.